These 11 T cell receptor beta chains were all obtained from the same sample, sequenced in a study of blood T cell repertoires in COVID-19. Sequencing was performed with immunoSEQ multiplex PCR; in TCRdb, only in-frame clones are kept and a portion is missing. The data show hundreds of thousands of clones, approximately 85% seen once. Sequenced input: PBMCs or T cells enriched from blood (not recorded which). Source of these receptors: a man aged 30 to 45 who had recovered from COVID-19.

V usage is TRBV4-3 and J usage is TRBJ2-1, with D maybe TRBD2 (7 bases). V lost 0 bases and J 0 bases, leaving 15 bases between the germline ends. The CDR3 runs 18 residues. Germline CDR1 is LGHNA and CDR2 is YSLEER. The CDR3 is CASSQDPTGGSSYNEQFF. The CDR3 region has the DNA TGCGCCAGCAGCCAAGACCCCACGGGGGGCAGCTCCTACAATGAGCAGTTCTTC.

The CDR3 coding sequence is TGTGCCATCAGTGAGTCCAGGCAGGGGAACACTGAAGCTTTCTTT. Translating gives CAISESRQGNTEAFF. The J gene is TRBJ1-1, the V gene TRBV10-3, with D possibly TRBD1 on 5 matching bases. Germline CDR1 is ENHRY and CDR2 is SYGVKD. V lost 0 bases to trimming and J lost 1 base, with 9 bases between them. This CDR3 region has 15 residues.

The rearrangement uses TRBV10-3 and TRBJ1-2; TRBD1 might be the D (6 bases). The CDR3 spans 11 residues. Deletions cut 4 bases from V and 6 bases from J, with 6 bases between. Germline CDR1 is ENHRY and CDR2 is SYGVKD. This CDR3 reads CAISAGDGYTF. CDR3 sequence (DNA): TGTGCCATCAGTGCAGGGGATGGCTACACCTTC.

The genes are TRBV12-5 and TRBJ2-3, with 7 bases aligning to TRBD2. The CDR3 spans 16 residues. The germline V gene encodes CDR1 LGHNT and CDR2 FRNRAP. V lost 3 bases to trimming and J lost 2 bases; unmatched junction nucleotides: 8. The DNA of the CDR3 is TGTGCTAGTGGTTTCATGCGGGGGATTCTCACAGATACGCAGTATTTT. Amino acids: CASGFMRGILTDTQYF.

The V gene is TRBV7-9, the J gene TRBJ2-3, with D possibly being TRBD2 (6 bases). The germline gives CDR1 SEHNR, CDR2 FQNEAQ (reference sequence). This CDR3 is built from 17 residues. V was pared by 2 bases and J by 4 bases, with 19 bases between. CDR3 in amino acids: CASSLILSRGFPDTQYF. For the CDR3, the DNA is TGTGCCAGCAGCTTAATTTTGTCGCGGGGCTTCCCAGATACGCAGTATTTT.

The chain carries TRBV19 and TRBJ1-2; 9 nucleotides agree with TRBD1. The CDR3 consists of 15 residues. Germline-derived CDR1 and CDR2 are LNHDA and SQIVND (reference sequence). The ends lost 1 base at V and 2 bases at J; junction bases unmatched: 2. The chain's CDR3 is CASSIGGTGNYGYTF. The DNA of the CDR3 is TGTGCCAGTAGTATAGGGGGGACAGGGAACTATGGCTACACCTTC. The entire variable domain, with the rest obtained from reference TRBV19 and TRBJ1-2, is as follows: DGGITQSPKYLFRKEGQNVTLSCEQNLNHDAMYWYRQDPGQGLRLIYYSQIVNDFQKGDIAEGYSVSREKKESFPLTVTSAQKNPTAFYLCASSIGGTGNYGYTFGSGTRLTVV.

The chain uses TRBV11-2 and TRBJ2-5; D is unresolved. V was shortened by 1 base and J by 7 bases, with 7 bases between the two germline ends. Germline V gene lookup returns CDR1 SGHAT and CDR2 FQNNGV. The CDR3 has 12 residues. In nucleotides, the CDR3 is TGTGCCAGCAGCTTAGGAAGAGGGACCCAGTACTTC. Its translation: CASSLGRGTQYF. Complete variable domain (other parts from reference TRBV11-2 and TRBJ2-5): EAGVAQSPRYKIIEKRQSVAFWCNPISGHATLYWYQQILGQGPKLLIQFQNNGVVDDSQLPKDRFSAERLKGVDSTLKIQPAKLEDSAVYLCASSLGRGTQYFGPGTRLLVL.

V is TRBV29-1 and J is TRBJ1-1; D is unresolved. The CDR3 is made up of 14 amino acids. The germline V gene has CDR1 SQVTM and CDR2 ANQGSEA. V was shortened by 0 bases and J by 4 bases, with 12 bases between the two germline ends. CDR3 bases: TGCAGCGTTGAAGATCGAGCCCGGGGCACTGAAGCTTTCTTT. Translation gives CSVEDRARGTEAFF.

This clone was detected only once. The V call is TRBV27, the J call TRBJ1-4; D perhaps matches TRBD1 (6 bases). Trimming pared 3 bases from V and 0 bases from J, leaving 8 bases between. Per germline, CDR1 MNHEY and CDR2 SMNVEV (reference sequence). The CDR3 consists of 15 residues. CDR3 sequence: CASSLDRPTNEKLFF. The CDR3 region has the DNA TGTGCCAGCAGTTTGGACAGACCAACTAATGAAAAACTGTTTTTT. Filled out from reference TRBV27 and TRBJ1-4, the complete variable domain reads EAQVTQNPRYLITVTGKKLTVTCSQNMNHEYMSWYRQDPGLGLRQIYYSMNVEVTDKGDVPEGYKVSRKEKRNFPLILESPSPNQTSLYFCASSLDRPTNEKLFFGSGTQLSVL.

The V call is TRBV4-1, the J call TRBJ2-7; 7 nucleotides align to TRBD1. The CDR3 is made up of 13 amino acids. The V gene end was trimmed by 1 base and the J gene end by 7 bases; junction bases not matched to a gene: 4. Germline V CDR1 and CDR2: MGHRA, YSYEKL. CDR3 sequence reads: CASSQATGWEQYF. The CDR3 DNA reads TGCGCCAGCAGCCAAGCGACAGGGTGGGAGCAGTACTTC.

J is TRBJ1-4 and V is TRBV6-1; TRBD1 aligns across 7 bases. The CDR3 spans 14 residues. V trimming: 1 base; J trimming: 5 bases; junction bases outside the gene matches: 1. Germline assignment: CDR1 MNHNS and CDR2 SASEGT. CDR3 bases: TGTGCCAGCAGTGAAGGCAGGGGGAATGAAAAACTGTTTTTT. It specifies CASSEGRGNEKLFF.